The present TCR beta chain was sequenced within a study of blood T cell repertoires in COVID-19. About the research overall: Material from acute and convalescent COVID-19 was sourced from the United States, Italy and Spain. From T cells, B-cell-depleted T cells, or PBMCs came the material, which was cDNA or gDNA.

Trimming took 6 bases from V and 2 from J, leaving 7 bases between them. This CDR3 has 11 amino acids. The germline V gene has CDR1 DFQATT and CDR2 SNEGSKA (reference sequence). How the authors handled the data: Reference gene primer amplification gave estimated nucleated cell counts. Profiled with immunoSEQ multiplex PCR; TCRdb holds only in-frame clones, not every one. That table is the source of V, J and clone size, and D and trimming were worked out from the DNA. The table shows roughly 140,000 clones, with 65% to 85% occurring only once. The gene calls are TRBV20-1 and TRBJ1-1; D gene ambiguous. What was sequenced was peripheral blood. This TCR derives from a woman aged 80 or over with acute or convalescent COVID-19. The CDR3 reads CSAIRNTEAFF. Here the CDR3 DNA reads TGCAGTGCCATCAGAAACACTGAAGCTTTCTTT.